Sequencing of this T cell receptor (beta chain) was carried out in a study of blood T cell repertoires in COVID-19. For the study at large: Samples came from the United States, Italy and Spain, spanning acute and convalescent COVID-19. The cDNA or gDNA used as material had been derived from T cells, B-cell-depleted T cells, or PBMCs.

The CDR3 consists of 14 residues. Germline CDR1 reads KGHSH; CDR2 reads LQKENI. Germline trimming cut 6 bases from V and 3 bases from J; bases unmatched to any gene: 5. How the authors handled the data: Reference gene primer amplification gave estimated nucleated cell counts. TCRdb's copy holds only in-frame clones and misses some; the assay was immunoSEQ multiplex PCR. V and J calls plus clone size are reproduced from that table; the DNA served to infer D and trimming. The table includes approximately 200,000 clones, 80% to 90% detected once. The sample comprised peripheral blood. V usage is TRBV18 and J usage is TRBJ1-5; TRBD1 agrees at 7 bases. The source of this sequence is a woman over 75 with acute or convalescent COVID-19. The CDR3 DNA reads as TGTGCCAGCTCTCTAGGGACAGTCAATCAGCCCCAGCATTTT. Protein: CASSLGTVNQPQHF.